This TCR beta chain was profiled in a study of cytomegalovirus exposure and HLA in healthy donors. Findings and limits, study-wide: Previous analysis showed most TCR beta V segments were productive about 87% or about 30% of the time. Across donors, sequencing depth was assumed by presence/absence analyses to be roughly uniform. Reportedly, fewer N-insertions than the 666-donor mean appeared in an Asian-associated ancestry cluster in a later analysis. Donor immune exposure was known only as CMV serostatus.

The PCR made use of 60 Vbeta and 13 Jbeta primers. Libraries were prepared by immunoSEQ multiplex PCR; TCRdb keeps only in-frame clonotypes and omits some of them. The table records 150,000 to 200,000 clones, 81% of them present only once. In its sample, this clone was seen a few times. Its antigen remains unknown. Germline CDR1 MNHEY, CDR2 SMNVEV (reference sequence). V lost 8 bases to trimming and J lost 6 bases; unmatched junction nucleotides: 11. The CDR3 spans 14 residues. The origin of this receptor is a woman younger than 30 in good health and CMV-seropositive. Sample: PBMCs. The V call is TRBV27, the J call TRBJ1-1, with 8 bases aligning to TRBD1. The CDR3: CASFQTGVFSEAFF. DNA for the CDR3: TGTGCCAGCTTCCAGACAGGGGTTTTCTCTGAAGCTTTCTTT.